This T cell receptor (beta chain) was recorded in a study of control samples from healthy donors and cancer patients (dated by TCRdb to about 2020). On this clone: Its cognate antigen has yet to be identified. Base-call qualities are not available, and no considerably larger clone is one nucleotide away.

Libraries came from the immunoSEQ multiplex PCR assay. TCRdb obtained this table from immuneACCESS and retained in-frame rearrangements with V and J assigned. These tables miss some clones; where compared with another copy, unresolved V genes account for less than half of the shortfall, and the remainder is unexplained. Counted in this sample were 170,000 or so clones; 91% of them appeared once. The ten largest clonotypes hold about 2% of the sample. Sequences SQVTM (CDR1) and ANQGSEA (CDR2) are obtained from the germline V gene. The CDR3 starts with the cysteine, ends with the phenylalanine, and has 12 residues. Of the read, only the CDR3 DNA is kept; its 36 bases are in frame from base 1. Trimming leaves V shorter by 7 bases and J shorter by 3 bases, with the junction holding 5 bases beyond the gene matches.

This sequence uses TRBV29-1 and TRBJ2-5, and 7 junctional nucleotides match TRBD1. This TCR was sampled from a woman aged 40 to 49 in good health. Sequenced material: blood. DNA sequence: TGCAGCGGAACAGGGGCCGAAGAGACCCAGTACTTC. It is translated as CSGTGAEETQYF.